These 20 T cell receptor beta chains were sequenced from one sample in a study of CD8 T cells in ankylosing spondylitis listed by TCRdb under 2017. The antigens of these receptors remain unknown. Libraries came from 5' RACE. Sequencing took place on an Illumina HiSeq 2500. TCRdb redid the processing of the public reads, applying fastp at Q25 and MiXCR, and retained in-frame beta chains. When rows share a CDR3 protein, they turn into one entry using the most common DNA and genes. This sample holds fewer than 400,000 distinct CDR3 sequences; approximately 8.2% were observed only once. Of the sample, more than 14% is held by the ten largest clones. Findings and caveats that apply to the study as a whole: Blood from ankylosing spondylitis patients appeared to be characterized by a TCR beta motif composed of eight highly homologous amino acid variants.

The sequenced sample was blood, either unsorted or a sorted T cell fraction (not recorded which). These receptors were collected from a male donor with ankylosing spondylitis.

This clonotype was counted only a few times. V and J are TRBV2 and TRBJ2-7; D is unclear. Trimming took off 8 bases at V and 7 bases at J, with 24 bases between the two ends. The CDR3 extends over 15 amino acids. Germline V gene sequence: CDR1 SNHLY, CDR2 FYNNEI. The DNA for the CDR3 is TGTGCCAGCTCACCCCCTGGCCGATCCGCGTGGGAGCAGTACTTC. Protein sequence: CASSPPGRSAWEQYF.

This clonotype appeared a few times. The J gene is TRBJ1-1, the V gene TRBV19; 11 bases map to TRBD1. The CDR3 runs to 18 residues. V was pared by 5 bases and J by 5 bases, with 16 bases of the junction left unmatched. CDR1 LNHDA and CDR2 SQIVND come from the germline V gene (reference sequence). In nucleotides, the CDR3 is TGTGCCAGTAGTGACCCGGGACAGGGGGGCCAGAAGGGGACTGAAGCTTTCTTT. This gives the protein CASSDPGQGGQKGTEAFF.

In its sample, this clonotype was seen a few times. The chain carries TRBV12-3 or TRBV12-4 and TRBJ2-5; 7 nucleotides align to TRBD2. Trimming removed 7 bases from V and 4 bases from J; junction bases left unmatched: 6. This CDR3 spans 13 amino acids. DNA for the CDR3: TGTGCCAGCAATGGGCCGGGGGGAGAGACCCAGTACTTC. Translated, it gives CASNGPGGETQYF.

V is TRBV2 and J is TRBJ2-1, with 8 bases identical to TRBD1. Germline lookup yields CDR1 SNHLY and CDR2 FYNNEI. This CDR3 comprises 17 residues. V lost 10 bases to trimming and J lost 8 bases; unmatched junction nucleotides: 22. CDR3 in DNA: TGTGCCACCTGGCCAGGGGGCGCAGGGGGAAGACTCGATGAGCAGTTCTTC. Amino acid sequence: CATWPGGAGGRLDEQFF. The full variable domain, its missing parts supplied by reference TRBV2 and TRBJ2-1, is EPEVTQTPSHQVTQMGQEVILRCVPISNHLYFYWYRQILGQKVEFLVSFYNNEISEKSEIFDDQFSVERPDGSNFTLKIRSTKLEDSAMYFCATWPGGAGGRLDEQFFGPGTRLTVL.

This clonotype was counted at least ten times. The CDR3 DNA follows: TGTGCCAGCAGTCACGACAGTTACACTGAAGCTTTCTTT. Translating it yields CASSHDSYTEAFF. The chain employs TRBV12-3 or TRBV12-4 and TRBJ1-1; tentative D call: TRBD1 (5 bases). The CDR3 is 13 residues long. V was pared by 5 bases and J by 3 bases, with 10 bases between.

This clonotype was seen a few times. The CDR3, as DNA: TGTGCCAGCGGGGACAGGGAAGAGACCCAGTACTTC. Translated: CASGDREETQYF. The chain couples TRBV6-2 or TRBV6-3 to TRBJ2-5; TRBD1 agrees at 9 bases. The CDR3 totals 12 residues. Germline loops: CDR1 MNHEY, CDR2 SVGEGT. J lost 3 bases, V lost 8 bases, and 1 base had no gene match.

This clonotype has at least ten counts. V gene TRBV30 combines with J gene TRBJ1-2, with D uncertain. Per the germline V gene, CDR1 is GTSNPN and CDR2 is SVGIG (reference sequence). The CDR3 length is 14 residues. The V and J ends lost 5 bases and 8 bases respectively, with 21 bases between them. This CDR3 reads CAWGQPTTNWGYTF. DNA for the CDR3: TGTGCCTGGGGCCAACCGACGACGAATTGGGGCTACACCTTC.

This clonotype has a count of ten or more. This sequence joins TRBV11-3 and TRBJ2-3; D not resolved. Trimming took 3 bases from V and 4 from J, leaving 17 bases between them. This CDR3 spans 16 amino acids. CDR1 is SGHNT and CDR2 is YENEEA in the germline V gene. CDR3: CASSFGLTGLADTQYF. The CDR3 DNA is TGTGCCAGCAGCTTTGGGCTTACGGGTCTGGCAGATACGCAGTATTTT.

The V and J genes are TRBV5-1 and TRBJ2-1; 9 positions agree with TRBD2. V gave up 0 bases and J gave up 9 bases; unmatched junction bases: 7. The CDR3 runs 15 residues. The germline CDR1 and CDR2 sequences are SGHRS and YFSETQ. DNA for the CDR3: TGCGCCAGCAGCTTGGCCGCGGGAGGGCAGGGTGAGCAGTTCTTC. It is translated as CASSLAAGGQGEQFF.

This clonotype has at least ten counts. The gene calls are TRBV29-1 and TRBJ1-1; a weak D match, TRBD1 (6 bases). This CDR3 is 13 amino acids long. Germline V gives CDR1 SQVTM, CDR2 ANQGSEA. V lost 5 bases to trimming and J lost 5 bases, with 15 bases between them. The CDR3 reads CSVNTGFGTEAFF. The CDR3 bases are TGCAGCGTTAACACAGGGTTTGGGACTGAAGCTTTCTTT.

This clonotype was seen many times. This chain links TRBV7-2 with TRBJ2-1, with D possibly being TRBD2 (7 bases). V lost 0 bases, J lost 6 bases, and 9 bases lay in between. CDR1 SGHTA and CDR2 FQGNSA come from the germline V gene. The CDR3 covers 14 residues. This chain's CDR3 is CASSLARGLNEQFF. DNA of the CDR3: TGTGCCAGCAGCTTAGCGCGGGGGCTCAATGAGCAGTTCTTC. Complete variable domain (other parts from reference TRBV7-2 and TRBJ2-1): GAGVSQSPSNKVTEKGKDVELRCDPISGHTALYWYRQSLGQGLEFLIYFQGNSAPDKSGLPSDRFSAERTGGSVSTLTIQRTQQEDSAVYLCASSLARGLNEQFFGPGTRLTVL.

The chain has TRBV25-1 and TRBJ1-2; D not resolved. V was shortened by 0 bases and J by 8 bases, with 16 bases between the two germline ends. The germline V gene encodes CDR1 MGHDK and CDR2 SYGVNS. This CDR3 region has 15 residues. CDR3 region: CASSEYRADVSGYTF. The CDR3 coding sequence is TGTGCCAGCAGTGAATATCGGGCAGACGTGTCCGGCTACACCTTC.

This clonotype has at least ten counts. As DNA, the CDR3 is TGTGCCAGCAGCAGCCCCCACAATGAGCAGTTCTTC. Translation: CASSSPHNEQFF. The gene calls are TRBV5-6 and TRBJ2-1, with no clear D. The CDR3 length is 12 residues. V lost 4 bases, J lost 5 bases, and 7 bases lay in between. CDR1 SGHDT and CDR2 YYEEEE come from the germline V gene.

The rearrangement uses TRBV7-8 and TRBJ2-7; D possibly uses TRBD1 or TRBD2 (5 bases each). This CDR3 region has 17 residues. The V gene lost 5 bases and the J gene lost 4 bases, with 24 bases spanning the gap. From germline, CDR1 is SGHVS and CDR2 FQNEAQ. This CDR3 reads CASSQLTGVVWGYEQYF. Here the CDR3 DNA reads TGTGCCAGCAGCCAACTAACCGGGGTCGTATGGGGGTACGAGCAGTACTTC. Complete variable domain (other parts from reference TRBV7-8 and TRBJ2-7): GAGVSQSPRYKVAKRGQDVALRCDPISGHVSLFWYQQALGQGPEFLTYFQNEAQLDKSGLPSDRFFAERPEGSVSTLKIQRTQQEDSAVYLCASSQLTGVVWGYEQYFGPGTRLTVT.

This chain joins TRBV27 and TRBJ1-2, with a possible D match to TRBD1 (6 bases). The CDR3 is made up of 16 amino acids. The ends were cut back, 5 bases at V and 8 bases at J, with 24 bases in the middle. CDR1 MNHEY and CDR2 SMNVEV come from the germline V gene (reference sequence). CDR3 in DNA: TGTGCCAGCAGTGGGGGGACGACACAGGGTTCAGAGGGCTACACCTTC. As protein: CASSGGTTQGSEGYTF.

The CDR3 nucleotides read TGTGCCAGTAAAAATATGGGGAGCGAAGGCTACACCTTC. Amino acid sequence: CASKNMGSEGYTF. The rearrangement links TRBV19 to TRBJ1-2, with D unclear. The CDR3 length is 13 residues. The germline V and J ends were trimmed by 7 bases and 8 bases, with 17 bases remaining between them. Per the germline V gene, CDR1 is LNHDA and CDR2 is SQIVND (reference sequence).

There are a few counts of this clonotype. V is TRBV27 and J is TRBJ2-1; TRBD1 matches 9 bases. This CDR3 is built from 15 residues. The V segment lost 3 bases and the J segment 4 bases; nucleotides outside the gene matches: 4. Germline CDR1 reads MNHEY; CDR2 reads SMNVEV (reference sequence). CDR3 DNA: TGTGCCAGCAGTTTCGGGGACAGGGCTTACAATGAGCAGTTCTTC. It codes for CASSFGDRAYNEQFF.

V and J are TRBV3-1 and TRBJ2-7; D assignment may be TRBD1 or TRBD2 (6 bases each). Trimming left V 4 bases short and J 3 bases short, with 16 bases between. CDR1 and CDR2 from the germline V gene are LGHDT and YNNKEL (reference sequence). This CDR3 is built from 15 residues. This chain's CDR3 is CASSLAGQLLYEQYF. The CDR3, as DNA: TGTGCCAGCAGCCTGGCGGGACAACTACTCTACGAGCAGTACTTC.

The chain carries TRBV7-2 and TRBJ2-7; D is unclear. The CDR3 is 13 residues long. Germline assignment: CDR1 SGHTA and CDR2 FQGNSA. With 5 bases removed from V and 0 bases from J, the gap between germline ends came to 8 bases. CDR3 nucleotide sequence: TGTGCCAGCAGCCGTCCGAGCTCCTACGAGCAGTACTTC. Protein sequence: CASSRPSSYEQYF.

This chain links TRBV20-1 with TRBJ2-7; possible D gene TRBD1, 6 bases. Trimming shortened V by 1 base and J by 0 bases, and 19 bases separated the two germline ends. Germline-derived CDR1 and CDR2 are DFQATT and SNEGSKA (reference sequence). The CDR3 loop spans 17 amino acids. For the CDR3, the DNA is TGCAGTGCTAGAGGTCAAACCATCAGGGGCTCCTCCTACGAGCAGTACTTC. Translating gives CSARGQTIRGSSYEQYF.